These 29 T cell receptor beta chains came from one sample sequenced in a study of blood T cell repertoires in COVID-19. TCRdb's table, derived via immunoSEQ multiplex PCR, lists solely in-frame clones and lacks some. The data contain 55,000 to 70,000 clones, about 85% of them singletons. The specimen sequenced was peripheral blood. These receptors were taken from a woman older than 75 with acute or convalescent COVID-19.

A few counts support this clone. The chain is built from TRBV4-1 and TRBJ2-5, with D possibly TRBD1 on 6 matching bases. V lost 8 bases and J lost 5, with 18 bases in between. The CDR3 is 14 residues long. The germline CDR1 and CDR2 sequences are MGHRA and YSYEKL. CDR3 in amino acids: CASCDEGVGETQYF. The DNA of the CDR3 is TGCGCCAGCTGTGATGAGGGGGTTGGGGAGACCCAGTACTTC.

The chain uses TRBV5-1 and TRBJ1-2; a weak D match, TRBD1 (5 bases). V lost 2 bases to trimming and J lost 4 bases, with 18 bases between them. CDR1 SGHRS and CDR2 YFSETQ come from the germline V gene. This CDR3 has 16 amino acids. CDR3 sequence (DNA): TGCGCCAGCAGCTTTGAGGGAGGCTCGAGGGGCTATGGCTACACCTTC. Residues: CASSFEGGSRGYGYTF.

The genes are TRBV7-8 and TRBJ2-1, with D maybe TRBD2 (6 bases). Germline CDR1 reads SGHVS; CDR2 reads FQNEAQ. There are 16 residues in the CDR3. The germline V and J ends were trimmed by 4 bases and 1 base, with 14 bases remaining between them. The CDR3 nucleotides are TGTGCCAGCAGCTCTAGAGCGGGTGGGTCCTACAATGAGCAGTTCTTC. Translation gives CASSSRAGGSYNEQFF.

This chain connects TRBV27 to TRBJ2-1, with 7 bases fitting TRBD2. The CDR3 is 15 amino acids. Looked up from germline, CDR1 is MNHEY and CDR2 is SMNVEV (reference sequence). The V and J ends lost 3 bases and 3 bases, in that order; junction bases with no gene match: 5. In DNA form, the CDR3 reads TGTGCCAGCAGTTTTCGAGCGGGAAACTACAATGAGCAGTTCTTC. Its translation: CASSFRAGNYNEQFF.

This clone has only one observation. J is TRBJ2-7 and V is TRBV6-5, with 9 bases matching TRBD2. The CDR3 extends over 14 amino acids. V shed 6 bases and J 4 bases; nucleotides not matched to a gene: 7. Per the germline V gene, CDR1 is MNHEY and CDR2 is SVGAGI. The CDR3 spells CASRGAGGDYEQYF. Here the CDR3 DNA reads TGTGCCAGCAGAGGGGCGGGAGGGGATTACGAGCAGTACTTC.

This clone was observed once. The CDR3 region has the DNA TGTGCCCTAGGGTCCAGGGTCCAAGAGACCCAGTACTTC. Amino acids: CALGSRVQETQYF. This chain links TRBV6-5 with TRBJ2-5, with a weak D call TRBD1 (5 bases). Looked up from germline, CDR1 is MNHEY and CDR2 is SVGAGI. V was cut by 11 bases and J by 1 base, with 14 bases left in between. The length of the CDR3 is 13 residues.

V gene TRBV9 combines with J gene TRBJ2-5, with D possibly matching TRBD1 (5 bases). The CDR3 is 15 residues long. CDR1 and CDR2 from the germline V gene are SGDLS and YYNGEE. V dropped 1 base and J dropped 3 bases, with 13 bases sitting between them. The chain's CDR3 is CASSVLTGPEETQYF. The CDR3 bases are TGTGCCAGCAGCGTACTAACAGGACCTGAAGAGACCCAGTACTTC. Full variable domain (rest looked up from reference TRBV9 and TRBJ2-5): DSGVTQTPKHLITATGQRVTLRCSPRSGDLSVYWYQQSLDQGLQFLIQYYNGEERAKGNILERFSAQQFPDLHSELNLSSLELGDSALYFCASSVLTGPEETQYFGPGTRLLVL.

In its sample, this clone was seen a few times. CDR3: CASSGTGNQPQHF. DNA of the CDR3: TGTGCCAGCAGCGGGACAGGCAATCAGCCCCAGCATTTT. This chain uses TRBV7-2 with TRBJ1-5, with 7 bases that match TRBD1. This CDR3 comprises 13 residues. V dropped 5 bases and J dropped 2; count of bases not matched to a gene: 0. CDR1 is SGHTA, CDR2 FQGNSA, per germline.

This clone was observed a handful of times. Here the CDR3 reads CASSLIGTVSGYTF. As DNA, the CDR3 is TGTGCCAGCAGTTTAATAGGGACAGTTTCCGGCTACACCTTC. The chain carries TRBV27 and TRBJ1-2, with 7 nucleotides matching TRBD1. After removal of 2 bases from V and 8 bases from J, the junction contained 8 bases not matched to a gene. The germline V gene encodes CDR1 MNHEY and CDR2 SMNVEV (reference sequence). The CDR3 sequence is 14 residues long.

The rearrangement uses TRBV11-2 and TRBJ2-2; 7 positions agree with TRBD1. CDR3 length: 16 residues. The junction had 6 bases not matched to a gene; V was cut back by 4 bases and J by 1 base. The germline V gene encodes CDR1 SGHAT and CDR2 FQNNGV. The CDR3 nucleotides read TGTGCCAGCAGCTACAATCCAGGGGGGAACACCGGGGAGCTGTTTTTT. It is translated as CASSYNPGGNTGELFF.

The CDR3, as DNA: TGCGCCAGCAGCAGGGGGAATGAAGCTTTCTTT. Encoded protein: CASSRGNEAFF. J is TRBJ1-1 and V is TRBV5-1, with D perhaps matching TRBD1 (6 bases). V lost 4 bases, J lost 7 bases, and 8 bases lay in between. This CDR3 contains 11 residues. Germline CDR1 SGHRS, CDR2 YFSETQ.

This clone was detected only a few times. This chain links TRBV5-4 with TRBJ1-1; perhaps TRBD1 as D (5 bases). CDR3 length: 13 residues. Trimming took 10 bases from V and 6 from J, leaving 19 bases between them. In germline, CDR1 is SGHNT, CDR2 YYREEE (reference sequence). The CDR3 coding sequence is TGTGCCGGAAGTGGGGACTTGAGGCCTGAAGCTTTCTTT. Residues: CAGSGDLRPEAFF.

The chain employs TRBV7-9 and TRBJ2-5; D is possibly TRBD2 (6 bases). V lost 1 base, J lost 2 bases, and 11 bases lay in between. Germline-derived CDR1 and CDR2 are SEHNR and FQNEAQ (reference sequence). There are 15 residues in the CDR3. CDR3 in amino acids: CASSLELAEQETQYF. The DNA of the CDR3 is TGTGCCAGCAGCTTAGAGTTAGCGGAACAAGAGACCCAGTACTTC.

The rearrangement uses TRBV7-8 and TRBJ2-5; D perhaps matches TRBD2 (6 bases). There are 14 residues in the CDR3. Germline V CDR1 and CDR2: SGHVS, FQNEAQ. Trimming removed 4 bases at V and 5 bases at J, with 14 bases between. The CDR3 nucleotides are TGTGCCAGCAGCTCCTATTTCGGGGGTGAGACCCAGTACTTC. Its protein is CASSSYFGGETQYF.

This clone was detected only a few times. The chain is built from TRBV5-1 and TRBJ1-6; possible D gene TRBD1, 5 bases. In germline, CDR1 is SGHRS, CDR2 YFSETQ. This CDR3 has 15 residues. Trimming cost V 0 bases and J 6 bases, with 10 bases left between them. DNA of the CDR3: TGCGCCAGCAGCTTGGGACAGCGATTTAATTCACCCCTCCACTTT. Its protein product is CASSLGQRFNSPLHF.

The rearrangement uses TRBV19 and TRBJ1-5; D call uncertain. The germline V and J ends were trimmed by 4 bases and 0 bases, with 19 bases remaining between them. The CDR3 has 18 amino acids. Looked up from germline, CDR1 is LNHDA and CDR2 is SQIVND (reference sequence). CDR3 in amino acids: CASSREGISSYSNQPQHF. The CDR3 nucleotides are TGTGCCAGTAGTAGGGAGGGCATATCTTCCTATAGCAATCAGCCCCAGCATTTT. Combining the CDR3 with reference TRBV19 and TRBJ1-5 gives the whole variable domain DGGITQSPKYLFRKEGQNVTLSCEQNLNHDAMYWYRQDPGQGLRLIYYSQIVNDFQKGDIAEGYSVSREKKESFPLTVTSAQKNPTAFYLCASSREGISSYSNQPQHFGDGTRLSIL.

The rearrangement uses TRBV11-2 and TRBJ1-1; possibly TRBD1 for D (5 bases). In germline, CDR1 is SGHAT, CDR2 FQNNGV. This CDR3 region has 13 residues. V gave up 1 base and J gave up 7 bases, with 10 bases separating them. CDR3 nucleotide sequence: TGTGCCAGCAGCTTAGCAAGGGGCGGTGAAGCTTTCTTT. Amino acid sequence: CASSLARGGEAFF.

This clone was seen more than once but under ten times. The chain carries TRBV19 and TRBJ1-4; possible D gene TRBD1, 5 bases. Looked up from germline, CDR1 is LNHDA and CDR2 is SQIVND (reference sequence). The CDR3 has 16 residues. The V end was cut by 4 bases, the J end by 1 base, with 13 bases between. The CDR3 bases are TGTGCCAGTAGTACCCGGGGGGTAGGAACTAATGAAAAACTGTTTTTT. The encoded protein is CASSTRGVGTNEKLFF.

The chain employs TRBV14 and TRBJ2-3; 13 nucleotides align to TRBD2. Germline V gives CDR1 SGHDN, CDR2 FVKESK. J gave up 5 bases and V 4 bases, and 3 bases lay outside the gene matches. The CDR3 runs to 15 residues. The CDR3 DNA reads as TGTGCCAGCAGCCGACTAGCGGGAGGTCTAGATACGCAGTATTTT. This sequence encodes CASSRLAGGLDTQYF.

The genes are TRBV11-2 and TRBJ2-5, with TRBD2 identical over 7 bases. Germline trimming cut 3 bases from V and 5 bases from J; bases unmatched to any gene: 9. The CDR3 consists of 15 residues. Looked up from germline, CDR1 is SGHAT and CDR2 is FQNNGV. The DNA for the CDR3 is TGTGCCAGCAGCTTTCTTCCAGCGGGGTTGGAGACCCAGTACTTC. This sequence encodes CASSFLPAGLETQYF.

The chain recombines TRBV6-2 or TRBV6-3 with TRBJ2-5, with 7 nucleotides matching TRBD2. The CDR3 has 18 amino acids. Germline trimming cut 0 bases from V and 0 bases from J; bases unmatched to any gene: 10. Germline CDR1 MNHEY, CDR2 SVGEGT. CDR3 sequence: CASSYSGRWGLHQETQYF. The CDR3 DNA reads as TGTGCCAGCAGTTACTCCGGCAGGTGGGGACTACACCAAGAGACCCAGTACTTC.

This chain uses TRBV27 with TRBJ1-1; 11 bases map to TRBD1. Germline values: CDR1 MNHEY, CDR2 SMNVEV (reference sequence). The ends lost 6 bases at V and 11 bases at J; junction bases unmatched: 11. The CDR3 contains 14 residues. Here the CDR3 DNA reads TGTGCCAGCAGCCGAGGACAGGGGGCTTCGGGGGCTTTCTTT. This encodes CASSRGQGASGAFF.

The genes are TRBV28 and TRBJ1-5; D is uncertain. Germline CDR1 and CDR2: MDHEN and SYDVKM. The CDR3 totals 12 residues. The V end lost 7 bases, the J end lost 9 bases, and 13 bases lay between the germline ends. As DNA, the CDR3 is TGTGCCAGCACCTTCCCCCACATGCCCCAGCATTTT. This translates into CASTFPHMPQHF.

The V and J genes are TRBV18 and TRBJ2-4; D gene ambiguous. This CDR3 region has 16 residues. The germline V and J ends were trimmed by 2 bases and 2 bases, with 13 bases remaining between them. Germline CDR1 KGHSH, CDR2 LQKENI. CDR3 region: CASSPVALEPKNIQYF. The CDR3 nucleotides read TGTGCCAGCTCACCAGTCGCTCTCGAGCCCAAAAACATTCAGTACTTC.

This sequence joins TRBV4-1 and TRBJ1-3, with no clear D. The CDR3 contains 15 residues. V was clipped by 1 base and J by 3 bases, with 10 bases between them. CDR1 and CDR2 from the germline V gene are MGHRA and YSYEKL. CDR3 bases: TGCGCCAGCAGCCAAGTGGGAGGAGGTGGAAACACCATATATTTT. Protein product: CASSQVGGGGNTIYF.

The rearrangement uses TRBV6-5 and TRBJ1-1, with unresolved D. CDR1 is MNHEY and CDR2 is SVGAGI in the germline V gene. V lost 4 bases to trimming and J lost 1 base, with 13 bases between them. This CDR3 contains 15 residues. For the CDR3, the DNA is TGTGCCAGCAGTTCCCCCCCAGGAAGGAACACTGAAGCTTTCTTT. Residues: CASSSPPGRNTEAFF.

The chain recombines TRBV5-1 with TRBJ1-2; D not resolved. The CDR3 length is 12 residues. The V gene lost 0 bases and the J gene lost 7 bases, with 7 bases spanning the gap. Germline V CDR1 and CDR2: SGHRS, YFSETQ. The CDR3 nucleotides read TGCGCCAGCAGCTTGGAGTCGGGTGGCTACACCTTC. As protein: CASSLESGGYTF.

V gene TRBV7-2 combines with J gene TRBJ2-1, with 12 bases aligning to TRBD2. The CDR3 runs 17 residues. From germline, CDR1 is SGHTA and CDR2 FQGNSA. J lost 0 bases, V lost 5 bases, and 5 bases had no gene match. This CDR3 is CASSKTSGGRSYNEQFF. The CDR3 bases are TGTGCCAGCAGCAAGACTAGCGGGGGACGCTCCTACAATGAGCAGTTCTTC.

J is TRBJ2-7 and V is TRBV5-4; D might be TRBD1 (5 bases). This CDR3 has 12 amino acids. The germline V gene encodes CDR1 SGHNT and CDR2 YYREEE (reference sequence). The V gene lost 4 bases and the J gene lost 6 bases, with 11 bases spanning the gap. The CDR3 loop reads CASSDLGPEQYF. The CDR3 DNA reads as TGTGCCAGCAGCGATTTGGGGCCCGAGCAGTACTTC.